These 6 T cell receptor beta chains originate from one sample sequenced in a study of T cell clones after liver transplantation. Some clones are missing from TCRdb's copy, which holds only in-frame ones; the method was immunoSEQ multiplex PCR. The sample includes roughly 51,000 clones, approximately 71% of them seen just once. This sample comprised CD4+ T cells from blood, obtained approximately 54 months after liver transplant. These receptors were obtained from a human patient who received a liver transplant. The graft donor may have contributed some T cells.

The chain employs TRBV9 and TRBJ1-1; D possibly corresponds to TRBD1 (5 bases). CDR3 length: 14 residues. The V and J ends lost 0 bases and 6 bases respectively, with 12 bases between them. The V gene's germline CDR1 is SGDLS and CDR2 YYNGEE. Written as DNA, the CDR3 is TGTGCCAGCAGCGTAGGATCACGGGGGTCTGAAGCTTTCTTT. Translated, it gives CASSVGSRGSEAFF.

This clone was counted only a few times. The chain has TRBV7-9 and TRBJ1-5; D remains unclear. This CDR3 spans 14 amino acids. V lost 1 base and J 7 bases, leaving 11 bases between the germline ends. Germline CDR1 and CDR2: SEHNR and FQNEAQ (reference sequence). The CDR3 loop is CASSLGAAEQPQHF. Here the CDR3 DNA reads TGTGCCAGCAGCTTAGGGGCAGCAGAACAGCCCCAGCATTTT.

The CDR3 sequence: CATSDRTGLYEQYF. In DNA, the CDR3 is TGTGCCACCAGCGATCGGACAGGGTTATACGAGCAGTACTTC. The chain has TRBV15 and TRBJ2-7; 8 nucleotides match TRBD1. Per the germline V gene, CDR1 is LNHNV and CDR2 is YYDKDF (reference sequence). Unmatched junction bases numbered 7, after V lost 5 bases and J lost 4 bases. The CDR3 totals 14 residues.

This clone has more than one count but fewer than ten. CDR3 sequence reads: CASSPSLGDQPQHF. The CDR3 DNA follows: TGTGCCAGCAGCCCCTCGCTGGGGGATCAGCCCCAGCATTTT. The genes are TRBV28 and TRBJ1-5; a possible D gene is TRBD1 (5 bases). Trimming removed 6 bases at V and 5 bases at J, with 14 bases between. CDR1 MDHEN and CDR2 SYDVKM come from the germline V gene. The CDR3 contains 14 residues.

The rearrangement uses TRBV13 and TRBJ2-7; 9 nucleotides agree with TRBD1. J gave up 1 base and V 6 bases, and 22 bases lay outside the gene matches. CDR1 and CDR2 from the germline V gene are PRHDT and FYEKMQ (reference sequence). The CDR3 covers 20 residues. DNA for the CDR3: TGTGCCAGCAGGACCCGTCGAGCGGGACAGGGTTCGGGCTGGTCCTACGAGCAGTACTTC. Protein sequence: CASRTRRAGQGSGWSYEQYF. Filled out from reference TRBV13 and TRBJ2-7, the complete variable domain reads AAGVIQSPRHLIKEKRETATLKCYPIPRHDTVYWYQQGPGQDPQFLISFYEKMQSDKGSIPDRFSAQQFSDYHSELNMSSLELGDSALYFCASRTRRAGQGSGWSYEQYFGPGTRLTVT.

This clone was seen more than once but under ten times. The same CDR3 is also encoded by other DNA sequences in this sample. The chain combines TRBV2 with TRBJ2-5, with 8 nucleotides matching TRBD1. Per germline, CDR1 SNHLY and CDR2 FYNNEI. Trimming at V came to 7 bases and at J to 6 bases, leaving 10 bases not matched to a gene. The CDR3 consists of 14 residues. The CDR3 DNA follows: TGTGCCAGCACCCTAGACAGGGGAAAAAAGACCCAGTACTTC. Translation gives CASTLDRGKKTQYF.